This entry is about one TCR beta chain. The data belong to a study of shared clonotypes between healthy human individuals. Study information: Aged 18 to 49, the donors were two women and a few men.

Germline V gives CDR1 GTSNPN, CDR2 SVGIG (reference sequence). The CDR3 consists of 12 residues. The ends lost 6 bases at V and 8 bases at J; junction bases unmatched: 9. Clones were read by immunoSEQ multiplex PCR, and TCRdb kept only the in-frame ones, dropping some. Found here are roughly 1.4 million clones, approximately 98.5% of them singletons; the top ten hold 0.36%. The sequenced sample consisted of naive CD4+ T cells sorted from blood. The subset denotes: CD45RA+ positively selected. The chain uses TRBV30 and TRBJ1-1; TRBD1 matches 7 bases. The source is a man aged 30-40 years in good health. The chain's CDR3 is CACGRGLSEAFF. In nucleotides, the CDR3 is TGTGCCTGTGGCAGGGGGTTATCGGAAGCTTTCTTT.